The rows below give T cell receptor beta chains drawn from one sample of a study of blood T cells in healthy people across ages. TCRdb reanalysed the 5' RACE reads using MiXCR and keeps one entry per CDR3 protein. In the table there are about 560,000 distinct CDR3 sequences, over 25% of which are singletons. Another study also made use of these data, one on T cells of mothers and their children.

Input material: blood. The source is a boy between 2 and 10 years old in good health. CDR3s include the opening cysteine and the closing phenylalanine or tryptophan. A D gene is named only where the DNA matches it firmly. Size is stated for part of the rows, as once, few or many counts, or as a class when the clone is expanded.

NA	TRBJ2-6	NA	TRBV6-5	CASRMDGAGANVLTF
NA	TRBJ1-3	few	TRBV29-1	CSMLGGSSGNTIYF
NA	TRBJ2-4	NA	TRBV20-1	CSAFPHIQYF
TRBD2	TRBJ2-3	NA	TRBV7-2	CASSSPGLAVDTQYF
NA	TRBJ1-1	few	TRBV7-2	CASSPTQGRNTEAFF
NA	TRBJ1-1	NA	TRBV19	CASSIDLGNTEAFF
TRBD2	NA	few	TRBV19	CASKRASGLYEQYF
NA	TRBJ2-1	NA	TRBV5-6	CASSLSWGGGNEQFF
NA	TRBJ2-6	NA	TRBV12-3/TRBV12-4	CASSPPNTRRSGANVLTF
NA	TRBJ2-7	few	TRBV29-1	CSVVVKTLNPYEQYF
TRBD2	TRBJ2-3	NA	TRBV29-1	CSVRRASGSSQYF
NA	NA	few	TRBV14	CASSQRTAPEQFF
NA	TRBJ2-5	few	TRBV12-3/TRBV12-4	CASSLGLTGNQETQYF
TRBD1	NA	NA	TRBV9	CASSAGTGGINEQFF
NA	TRBJ1-5	few	TRBV18	CASSPRAAPYQPQHF